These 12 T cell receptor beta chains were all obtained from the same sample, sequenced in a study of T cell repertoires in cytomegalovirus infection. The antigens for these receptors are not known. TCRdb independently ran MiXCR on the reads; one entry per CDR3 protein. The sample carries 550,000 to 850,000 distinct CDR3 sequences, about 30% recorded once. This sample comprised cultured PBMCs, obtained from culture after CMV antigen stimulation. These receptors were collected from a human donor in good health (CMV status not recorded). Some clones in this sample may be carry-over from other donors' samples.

The CDR3 sequence: CASSSDPNTEAFF. In DNA, the CDR3 is TGTGCCAGCAGCTCCGATCCGAACACTGAAGCTTTCTTT. The chain has TRBV5-4 and TRBJ1-1; D ambiguous. Between the trimmed V and J ends, which lost 3 bases and 1 base, there was a span of 7 bases. Germline V gene sequence: CDR1 SGHNT, CDR2 YYREEE (reference sequence). The CDR3 covers 13 residues.

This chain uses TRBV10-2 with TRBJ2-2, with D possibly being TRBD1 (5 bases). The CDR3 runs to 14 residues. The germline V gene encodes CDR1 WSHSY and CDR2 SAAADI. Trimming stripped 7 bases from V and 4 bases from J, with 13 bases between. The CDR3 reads CASNPTVSTGELFF. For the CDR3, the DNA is TGCGCCAGCAATCCGACAGTTTCCACCGGGGAGCTGTTTTTT.

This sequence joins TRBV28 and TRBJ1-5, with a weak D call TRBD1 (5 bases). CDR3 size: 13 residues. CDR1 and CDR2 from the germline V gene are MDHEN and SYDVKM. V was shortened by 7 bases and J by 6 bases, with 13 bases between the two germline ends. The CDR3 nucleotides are TGTGCCAGCAACGGGAGGGGAAGTCAGCCCCAGCATTTT. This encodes CASNGRGSQPQHF.

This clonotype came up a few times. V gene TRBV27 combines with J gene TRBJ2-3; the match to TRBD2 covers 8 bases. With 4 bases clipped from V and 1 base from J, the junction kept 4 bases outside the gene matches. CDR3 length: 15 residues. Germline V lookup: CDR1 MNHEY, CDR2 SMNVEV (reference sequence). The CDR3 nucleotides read TGTGCCAGCAGTTCCTTGACTAGCGGCACAGATACGCAGTATTTT. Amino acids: CASSSLTSGTDTQYF.

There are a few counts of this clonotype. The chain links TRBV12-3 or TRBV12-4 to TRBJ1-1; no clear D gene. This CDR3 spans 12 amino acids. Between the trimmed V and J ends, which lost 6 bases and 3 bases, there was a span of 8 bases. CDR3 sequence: CASSPEYTEAFF. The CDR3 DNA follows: TGTGCCAGCAGCCCAGAATACACTGAAGCTTTCTTT.

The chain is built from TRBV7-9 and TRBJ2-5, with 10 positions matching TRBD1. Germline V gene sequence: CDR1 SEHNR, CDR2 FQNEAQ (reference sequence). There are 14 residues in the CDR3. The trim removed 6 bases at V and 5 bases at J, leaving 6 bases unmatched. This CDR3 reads CASRAGTGEETQYF. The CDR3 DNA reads TGTGCCAGCAGGGCCGGGACAGGGGAGGAGACCCAGTACTTC.

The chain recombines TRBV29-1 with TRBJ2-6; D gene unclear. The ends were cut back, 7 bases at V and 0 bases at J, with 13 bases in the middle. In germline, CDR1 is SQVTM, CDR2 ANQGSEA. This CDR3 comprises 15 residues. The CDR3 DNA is TGCAGCGCAGGACCCCCGAGCTCTGGGGCCAACGTCCTGACTTTC. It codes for CSAGPPSSGANVLTF.

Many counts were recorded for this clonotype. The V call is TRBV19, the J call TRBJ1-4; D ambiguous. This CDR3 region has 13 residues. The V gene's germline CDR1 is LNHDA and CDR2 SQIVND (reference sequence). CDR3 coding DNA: TGTGCTACCGCTGCAGCGGGAGGTGAAAAACTGTTTTTT. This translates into CATAAAGGEKLFF.

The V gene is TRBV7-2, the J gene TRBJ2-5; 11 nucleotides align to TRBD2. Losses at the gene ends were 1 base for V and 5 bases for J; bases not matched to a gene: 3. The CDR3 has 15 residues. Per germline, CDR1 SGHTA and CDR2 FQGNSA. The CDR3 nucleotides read TGTGCCAGCAGCTTAGGTGCTAGCGGGGGGGAGACCCAGTACTTC. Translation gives CASSLGASGGETQYF.

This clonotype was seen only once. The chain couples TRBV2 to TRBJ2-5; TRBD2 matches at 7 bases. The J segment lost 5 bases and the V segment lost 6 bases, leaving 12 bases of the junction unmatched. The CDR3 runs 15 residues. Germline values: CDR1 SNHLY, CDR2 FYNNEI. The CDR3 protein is CASSNRDYVSETQYF. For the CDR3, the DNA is TGTGCCAGCAGCAACCGGGACTATGTTTCGGAGACCCAGTACTTC. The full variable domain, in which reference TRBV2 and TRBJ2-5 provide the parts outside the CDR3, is EPEVTQTPSHQVTQMGQEVILRCVPISNHLYFYWYRQILGQKVEFLVSFYNNEISEKSEIFDDQFSVERPDGSNFTLKIRSTKLEDSAMYFCASSNRDYVSETQYFGPGTRLLVL.

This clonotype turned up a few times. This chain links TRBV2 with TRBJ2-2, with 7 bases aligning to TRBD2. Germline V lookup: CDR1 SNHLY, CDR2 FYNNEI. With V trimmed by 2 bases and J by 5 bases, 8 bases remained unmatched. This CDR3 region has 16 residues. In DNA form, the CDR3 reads TGTGCCAGCAGTGAATTCGGACTAGGGCAGACCGGGGAGCTGTTTTTT. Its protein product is CASSEFGLGQTGELFF.

This CDR3 is CASLREGLGGEQYF. The CDR3 nucleotides are TGTGCCAGCCTCCGTGAGGGGCTTGGGGGGGAGCAGTACTTC. The chain couples TRBV11-2 to TRBJ2-7; possibly TRBD2 for D (6 bases). The V end lost 8 bases, the J end lost 7 bases, and 21 bases lay between the germline ends. CDR1 is SGHAT and CDR2 is FQNNGV in the germline V gene. The CDR3 loop spans 14 amino acids.